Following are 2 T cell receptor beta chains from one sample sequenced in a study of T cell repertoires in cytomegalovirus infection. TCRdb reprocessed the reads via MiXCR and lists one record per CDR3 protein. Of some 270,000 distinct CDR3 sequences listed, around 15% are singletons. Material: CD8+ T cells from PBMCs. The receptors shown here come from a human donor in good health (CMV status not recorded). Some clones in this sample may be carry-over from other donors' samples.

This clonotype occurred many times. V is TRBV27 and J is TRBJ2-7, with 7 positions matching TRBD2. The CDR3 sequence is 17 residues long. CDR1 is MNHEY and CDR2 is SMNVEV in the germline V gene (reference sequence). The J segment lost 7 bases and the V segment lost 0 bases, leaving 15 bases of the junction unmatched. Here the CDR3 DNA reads TGTGCCAGCAGTTTATCGATCTCGGGACGTCTTAGCGGGGAGCAGTACTTC. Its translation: CASSLSISGRLSGEQYF.

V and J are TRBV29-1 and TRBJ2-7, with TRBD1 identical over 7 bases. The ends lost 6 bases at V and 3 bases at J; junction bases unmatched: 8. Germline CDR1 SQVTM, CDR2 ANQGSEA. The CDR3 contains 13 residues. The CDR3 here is CSVAAGQDYEQYF. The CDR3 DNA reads TGCAGCGTCGCAGCCGGACAGGACTACGAGCAGTACTTC.